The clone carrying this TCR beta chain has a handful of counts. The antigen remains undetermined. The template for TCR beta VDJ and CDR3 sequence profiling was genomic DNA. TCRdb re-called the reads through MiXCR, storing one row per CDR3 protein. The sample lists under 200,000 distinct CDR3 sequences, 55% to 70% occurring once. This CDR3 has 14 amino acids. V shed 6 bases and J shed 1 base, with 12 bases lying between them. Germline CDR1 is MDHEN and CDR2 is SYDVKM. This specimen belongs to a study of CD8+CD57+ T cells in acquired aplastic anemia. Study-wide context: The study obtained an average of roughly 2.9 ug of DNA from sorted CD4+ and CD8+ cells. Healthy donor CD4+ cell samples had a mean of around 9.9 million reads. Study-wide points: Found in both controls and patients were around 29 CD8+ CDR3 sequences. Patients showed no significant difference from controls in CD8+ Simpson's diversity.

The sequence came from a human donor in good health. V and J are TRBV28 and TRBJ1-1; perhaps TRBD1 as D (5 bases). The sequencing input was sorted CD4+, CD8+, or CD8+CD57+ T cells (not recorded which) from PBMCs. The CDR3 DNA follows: TGTGCCAGCAGGAGGGGAGGTCAGAACACTGAAGCTTTCTTT. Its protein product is CASRRGGQNTEAFF.